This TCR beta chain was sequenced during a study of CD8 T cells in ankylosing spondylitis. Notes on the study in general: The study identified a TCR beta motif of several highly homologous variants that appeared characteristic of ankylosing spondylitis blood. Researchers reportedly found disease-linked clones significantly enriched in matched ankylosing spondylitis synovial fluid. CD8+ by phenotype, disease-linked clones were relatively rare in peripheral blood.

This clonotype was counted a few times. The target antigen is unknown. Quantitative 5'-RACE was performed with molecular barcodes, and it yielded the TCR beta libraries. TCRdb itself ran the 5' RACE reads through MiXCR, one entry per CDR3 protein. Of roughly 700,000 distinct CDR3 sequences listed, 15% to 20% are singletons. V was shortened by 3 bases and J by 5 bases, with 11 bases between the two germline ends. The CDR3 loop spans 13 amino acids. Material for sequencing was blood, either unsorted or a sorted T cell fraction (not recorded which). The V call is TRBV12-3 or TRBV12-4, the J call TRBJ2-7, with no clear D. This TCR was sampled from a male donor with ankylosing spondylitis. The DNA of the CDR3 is TGTGCCAGCAGTTTTGTGGGGTTCCACGAGCAGTACTTC. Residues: CASSFVGFHEQYF.